Included here is one TCR beta chain sequence, with context. This sample is drawn from a study of blood T cell repertoires in COVID-19. In the original processing: By means of reference gene primer amplification, nucleated cell counts were estimated. The method was immunoSEQ multiplex PCR; TCRdb's version includes in-frame clones alone and lacks a portion of them. That table furnishes V, J and clone size, whereas the DNA furnished D and trimming. The repertoire holds about 330,000 clones, with 80% to 95% as singletons. All enrollees were about 18 to 100 years old and from 20 to 30 US areas. Assignment of participants to cohorts was predicated upon participant-reported clinical history. Recovery meant two consecutive negative NP/OP PCR tests, professional clearance, or resolved symptoms. CDR1 and CDR2 from the germline V gene are SGHVS and FQNEAQ. The CDR3 runs to 12 residues. V was shortened by 5 bases and J by 7 bases, with 9 bases between the two germline ends.

This sequence originates from a woman aged 25 to 39 who had recovered from COVID-19. This chain joins TRBV7-8 and TRBJ1-5; no clear D. Material: PBMCs or T cells enriched from blood (not recorded which). The CDR3 region has the DNA TGTGCCAGCAGCCTACTAAACCAGCCCCAGCATTTT. Protein: CASSLLNQPQHF. Complete variable domain (other parts from reference TRBV7-8 and TRBJ1-5): GAGVSQSPRYKVAKRGQDVALRCDPISGHVSLFWYQQALGQGPEFLTYFQNEAQLDKSGLPSDRFFAERPEGSVSTLKIQRTQQEDSAVYLCASSLLNQPQHFGDGTRLSIL.